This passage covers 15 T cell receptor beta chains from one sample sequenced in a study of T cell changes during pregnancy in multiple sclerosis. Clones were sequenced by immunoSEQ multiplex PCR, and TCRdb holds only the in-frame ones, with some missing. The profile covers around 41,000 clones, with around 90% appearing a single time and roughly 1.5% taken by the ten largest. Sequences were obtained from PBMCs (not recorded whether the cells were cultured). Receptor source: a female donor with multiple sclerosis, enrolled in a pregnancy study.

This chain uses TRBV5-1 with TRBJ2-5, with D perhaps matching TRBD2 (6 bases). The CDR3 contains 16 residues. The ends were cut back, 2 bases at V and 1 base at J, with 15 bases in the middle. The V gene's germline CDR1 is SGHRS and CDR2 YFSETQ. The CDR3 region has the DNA TGCGCCAGCAGCTTCCTCCCGGCGGGGCCCCAAGAGACCCAGTACTTC. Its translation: CASSFLPAGPQETQYF.

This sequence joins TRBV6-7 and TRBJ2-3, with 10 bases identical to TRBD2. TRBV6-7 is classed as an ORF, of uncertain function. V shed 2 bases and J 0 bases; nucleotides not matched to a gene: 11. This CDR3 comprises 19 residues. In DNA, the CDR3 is TGTGCCAGCAGTTACCCGACAGCAAATAGCGGGAGGAGCACAGATACGCAGTATTTT. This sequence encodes CASSYPTANSGRSTDTQYF.

CDR3 in amino acids: CASSSGGATGLWNTEAFF. In DNA, the CDR3 is TGTGCCAGCAGCTCAGGAGGGGCGACTGGGCTATGGAACACTGAAGCTTTCTTT. The chain carries TRBV11-2 and TRBJ1-1; TRBD1 is a possible D gene (5 bases). Germline-derived CDR1 and CDR2 are SGHAT and FQNNGV. CDR3 size: 18 residues. V was trimmed by 4 bases and J by 1 base, leaving 22 bases between them.

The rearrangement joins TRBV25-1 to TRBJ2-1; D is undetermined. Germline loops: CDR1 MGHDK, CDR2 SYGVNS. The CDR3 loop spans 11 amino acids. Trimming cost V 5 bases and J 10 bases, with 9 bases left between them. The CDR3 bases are TGTGCCAGCAGTTTTAGTCGGGAGCAGTTCTTC. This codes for CASSFSREQFF.

The DNA for the CDR3 is TGTGCCAGCAGTGGCCAGTGGAATGAGCAGTTCTTC. Its translation: CASSGQWNEQFF. The V call is TRBV6-6, the J call TRBJ2-1; D remains unclear. The ends were cut back, 5 bases at V and 7 bases at J, with 9 bases in the middle. CDR1 MNHNY and CDR2 SVGAGI come from the germline V gene (reference sequence). The CDR3 length is 12 residues.

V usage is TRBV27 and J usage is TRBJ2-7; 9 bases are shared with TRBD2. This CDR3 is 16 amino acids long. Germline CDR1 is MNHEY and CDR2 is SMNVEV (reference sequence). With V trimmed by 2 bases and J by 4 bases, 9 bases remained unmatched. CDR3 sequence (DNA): TGTGCCAGCAGTTTACAGGCGGGAGGGCCACGGTACGAGCAGTACTTC. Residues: CASSLQAGGPRYEQYF.

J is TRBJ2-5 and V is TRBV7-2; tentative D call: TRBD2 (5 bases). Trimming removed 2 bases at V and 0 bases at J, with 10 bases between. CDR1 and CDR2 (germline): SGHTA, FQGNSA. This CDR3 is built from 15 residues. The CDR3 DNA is TGTGCCAGCAGCTTACTCCCGGGGTACCAAGAGACCCAGTACTTC. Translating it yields CASSLLPGYQETQYF.

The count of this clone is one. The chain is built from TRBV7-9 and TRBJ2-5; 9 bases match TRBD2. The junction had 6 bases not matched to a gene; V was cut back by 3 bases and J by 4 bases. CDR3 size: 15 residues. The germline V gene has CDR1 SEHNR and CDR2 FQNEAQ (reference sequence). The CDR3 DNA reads TGTGCCAGCAGCTTCCGAGGACTAGCGATAGAGACCCAGTACTTC. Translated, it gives CASSFRGLAIETQYF.

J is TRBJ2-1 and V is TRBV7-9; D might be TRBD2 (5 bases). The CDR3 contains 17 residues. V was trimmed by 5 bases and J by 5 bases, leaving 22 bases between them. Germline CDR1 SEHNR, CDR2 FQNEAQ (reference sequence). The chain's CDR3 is CASSLRRRPPEDNEQFF. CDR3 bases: TGTGCCAGCAGCCTGAGAAGGAGGCCACCAGAAGACAATGAGCAGTTCTTC.

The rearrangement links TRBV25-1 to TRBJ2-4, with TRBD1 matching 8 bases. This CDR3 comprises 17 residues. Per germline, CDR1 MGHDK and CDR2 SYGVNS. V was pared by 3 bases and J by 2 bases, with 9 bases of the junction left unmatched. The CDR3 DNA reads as TGTGCCAGCAGTGAGTATTCAGGGGGCCGATCCAAAAACATTCAGTACTTC. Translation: CASSEYSGGRSKNIQYF.

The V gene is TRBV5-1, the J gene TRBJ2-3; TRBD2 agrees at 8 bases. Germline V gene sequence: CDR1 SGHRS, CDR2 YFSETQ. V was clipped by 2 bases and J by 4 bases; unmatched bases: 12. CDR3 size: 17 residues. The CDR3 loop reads CASSFNVESGRSDTQYF. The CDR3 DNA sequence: TGCGCCAGCAGCTTTAACGTAGAGAGCGGGAGATCAGATACGCAGTATTTT.

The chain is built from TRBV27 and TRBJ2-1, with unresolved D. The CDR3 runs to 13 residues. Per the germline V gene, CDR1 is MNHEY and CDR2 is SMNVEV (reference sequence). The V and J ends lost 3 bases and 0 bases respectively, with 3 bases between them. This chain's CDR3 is CASSFGSYNEQFF. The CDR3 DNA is TGTGCCAGCAGTTTCGGCTCCTACAATGAGCAGTTCTTC.

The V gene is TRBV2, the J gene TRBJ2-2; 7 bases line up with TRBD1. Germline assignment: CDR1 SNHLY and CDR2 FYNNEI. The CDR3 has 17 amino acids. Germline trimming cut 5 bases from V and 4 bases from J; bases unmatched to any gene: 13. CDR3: CASSWKAGGVSTGELFF. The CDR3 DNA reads TGTGCCAGCAGTTGGAAAGCAGGGGGTGTGAGCACCGGGGAGCTGTTTTTT. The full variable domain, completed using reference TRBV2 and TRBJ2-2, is EPEVTQTPSHQVTQMGQEVILRCVPISNHLYFYWYRQILGQKVEFLVSFYNNEISEKSEIFDDQFSVERPDGSNFTLKIRSTKLEDSAMYFCASSWKAGGVSTGELFFGEGSRLTVL.

The CDR3 region has the DNA TGTGCCTGGAGTGGTCACAGCGCCAATCAGCCCCAGCATTTT. Protein sequence: CAWSGHSANQPQHF. The rearrangement joins TRBV30 to TRBJ1-5, with D unclear. CDR1 is GTSNPN, CDR2 SVGIG, per germline (reference sequence). The CDR3 covers 14 residues. The V gene lost 1 base and the J gene lost 3 bases, with 10 bases spanning the gap.

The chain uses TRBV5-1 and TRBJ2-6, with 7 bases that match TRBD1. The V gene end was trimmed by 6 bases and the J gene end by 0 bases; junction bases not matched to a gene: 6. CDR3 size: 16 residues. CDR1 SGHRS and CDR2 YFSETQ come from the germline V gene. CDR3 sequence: CASNSGQPSGANVLTF. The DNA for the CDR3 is TGCGCCAGCAACTCGGGACAGCCCTCTGGGGCCAACGTCCTGACTTTC.